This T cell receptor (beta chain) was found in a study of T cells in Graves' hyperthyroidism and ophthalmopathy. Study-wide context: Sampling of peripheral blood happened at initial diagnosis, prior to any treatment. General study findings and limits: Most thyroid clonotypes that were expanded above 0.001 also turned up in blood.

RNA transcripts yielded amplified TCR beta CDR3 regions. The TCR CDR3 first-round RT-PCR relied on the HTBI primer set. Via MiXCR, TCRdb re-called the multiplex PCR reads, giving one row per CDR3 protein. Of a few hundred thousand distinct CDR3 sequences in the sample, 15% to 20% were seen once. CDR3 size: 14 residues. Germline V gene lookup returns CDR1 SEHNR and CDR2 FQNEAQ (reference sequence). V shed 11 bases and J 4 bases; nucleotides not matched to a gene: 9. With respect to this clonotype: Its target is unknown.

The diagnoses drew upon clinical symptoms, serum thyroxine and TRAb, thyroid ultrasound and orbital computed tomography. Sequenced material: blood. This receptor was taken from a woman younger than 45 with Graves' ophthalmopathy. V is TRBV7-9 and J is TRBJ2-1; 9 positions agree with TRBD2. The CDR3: CAGVGLAGYNEQFF. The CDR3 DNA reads TGTGCCGGGGTGGGCCTAGCGGGATACAATGAGCAGTTCTTC. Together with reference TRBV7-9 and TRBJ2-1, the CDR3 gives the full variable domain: DTGVSQNPRHKITKRGQNVTFRCDPISEHNRLYWYRQTLGQGPEFLTYFQNEAQLEKSRLLSDRFSAERPKGSFSTLEIQRTEQGDSAMYLCAGVGLAGYNEQFFGPGTRLTVL.